One T cell receptor (beta chain) is described in this entry. The antigen is unknown. Clones were sequenced by immunoSEQ multiplex PCR, and TCRdb holds only the in-frame ones, with some missing. Altogether some 14,000 clones are present, roughly 89% being singletons, with the ten largest covering about a fifth. V was shortened by 5 bases and J by 5 bases, with 15 bases between the two germline ends. CDR1 SQVTM and CDR2 ANQGSEA come from the germline V gene. This CDR3 has 14 residues. The data were obtained in a study of PD-1 blockade in classical Hodgkin lymphoma. The study's findings and limits: Newly diagnosed patients reportedly had lower baseline TCR diversity than healthy donors. TCR diversity in CD4+, not CD8+, cells rose significantly by C4D1.

Time point reported: cycle 4 day 1 (C4D1), after about 6 weeks of nivolumab. Relapse was seen in all patients after autologous stem cell transplantation, and brentuximab vedotin exposure was variable. PBMCs, once thawed, yielded CD8+ T cells isolated by magnetic negative selection. Patients' outcomes at their best amounted to complete response, partial response or progressive disease. The material sequenced was CD8+ T cells from blood, taken before the fourth cycle of nivolumab. The origin of this receptor is a human donor with classical Hodgkin lymphoma. J is TRBJ1-4 and V is TRBV29-1; tentative D call: TRBD1 (6 bases). Here the CDR3 DNA reads TGCAGCGTTCGGGGTACAGGGAGCAATGAAAAACTGTTTTTT. Protein sequence: CSVRGTGSNEKLFF.